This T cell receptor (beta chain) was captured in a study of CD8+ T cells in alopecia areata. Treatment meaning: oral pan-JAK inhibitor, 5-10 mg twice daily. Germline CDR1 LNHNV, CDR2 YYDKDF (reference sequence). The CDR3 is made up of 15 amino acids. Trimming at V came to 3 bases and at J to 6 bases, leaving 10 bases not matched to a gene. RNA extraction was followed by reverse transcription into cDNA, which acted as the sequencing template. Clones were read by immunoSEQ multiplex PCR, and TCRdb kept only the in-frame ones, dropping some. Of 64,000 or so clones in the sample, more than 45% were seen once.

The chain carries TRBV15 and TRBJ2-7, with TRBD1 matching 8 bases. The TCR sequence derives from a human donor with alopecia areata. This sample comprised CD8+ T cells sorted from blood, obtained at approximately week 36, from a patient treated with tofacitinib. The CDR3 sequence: CATSRTQGAHGEQYF. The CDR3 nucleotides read TGTGCCACCAGCAGGACCCAGGGGGCCCATGGCGAGCAGTACTTC.